What follows is one T cell receptor beta chain and its context. No antigen is known for it. Profiling relied on immunoSEQ multiplex PCR, and the TCRdb table lists in-frame clones only, not all of them. The profile shows more than 35,000 clones, approximately 67% of them singletons. This entry is derived from a study of vaccination effects on CD4 cells after COVID-19. About the research overall: ViraFEST expansion of antigen-specific CD4+ T cells with viral peptide pools preceded sequencing. As their vaccination, participants received two doses of either BNT162b2 or mRNA-1273.

CD4+ T cell isolation took place after approximately 11 days of culture. Half of the medium was exchanged for IL-2 medium on both days 3 and 7. V lost 10 bases, J lost 8 bases, and 13 bases lay in between. The CDR3 consists of 11 residues. Germline CDR1 and CDR2: SNHLY and FYNNEI. The receptor comes from a human donor who received a COVID-19 vaccine. The input for sequencing was CD4+ T cells from PBMCs cultured without peptide, taken before COVID-19 vaccination. The chain couples TRBV2 to TRBJ2-3, with D tentatively TRBD2 (6 bases). The CDR3 loop is CATAEEGTQYF. As DNA, the CDR3 is TGTGCCACCGCCGAGGAGGGTACGCAGTATTTT.